The 2 T cell receptor beta chains presented below share a single source sample, sequenced in a study of T-cell memory formation after mild COVID-19. TCRdb recomputed calls from the 5' RACE reads with MiXCR, one row per CDR3 protein. The data contain 120,000 or so distinct CDR3 sequences, roughly 15% of them singletons. The sequenced material came from PBMCs or a T cell subset sorted from them (not recorded which). The receptor source for this set is an adult woman who had mild COVID-19 (a few samples of this study predate the infection). Cell type and time point are not known.

V is TRBV5-1 and J is TRBJ2-2; 7 bases fit TRBD1. Trimming took 2 bases from V and 1 from J; bases not matched to a gene: 14. The germline gives CDR1 SGHRS, CDR2 YFSETQ. This CDR3 has 19 residues. The CDR3 sequence is CASSFGSAVQGMNTGELFF. The CDR3 nucleotides are TGCGCCAGCAGCTTTGGGAGTGCGGTACAGGGGATGAACACCGGGGAGCTGTTTTTT.

The V call is TRBV20-1, the J call TRBJ1-1, with D unresolved. CDR1 and CDR2 from the germline V gene are DFQATT and SNEGSKA (reference sequence). Trimming shortened V by 6 bases and J by 0 bases, and 17 bases separated the two germline ends. The CDR3 is made up of 15 amino acids. Here the CDR3 reads CSATTDGIMNTEAFF. Here the CDR3 DNA reads TGCAGTGCCACCACGGACGGGATAATGAACACTGAAGCTTTCTTT.